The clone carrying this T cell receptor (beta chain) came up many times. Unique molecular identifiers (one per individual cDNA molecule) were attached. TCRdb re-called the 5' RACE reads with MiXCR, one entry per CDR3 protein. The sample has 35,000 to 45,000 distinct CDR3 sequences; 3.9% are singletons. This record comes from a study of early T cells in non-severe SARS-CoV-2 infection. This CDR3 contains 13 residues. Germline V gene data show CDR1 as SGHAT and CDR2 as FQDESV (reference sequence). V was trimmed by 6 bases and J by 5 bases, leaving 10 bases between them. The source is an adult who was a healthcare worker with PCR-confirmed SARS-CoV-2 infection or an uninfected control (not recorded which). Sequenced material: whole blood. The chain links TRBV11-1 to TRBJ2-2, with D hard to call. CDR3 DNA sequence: TGTGCCAGCAGGCTGCTGTGGACCGGGGAGCTGTTTTTT. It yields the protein CASRLLWTGELFF. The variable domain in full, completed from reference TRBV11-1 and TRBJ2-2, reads EAEVAQSPRYKITEKSQAVAFWCDPISGHATLYWYRQILGQGPELLVQFQDESVVDDSQLPKDRFSAERLKGVDSTLKIQPAELGDSAMYLCASRLLWTGELFFGEGSRLTVL.